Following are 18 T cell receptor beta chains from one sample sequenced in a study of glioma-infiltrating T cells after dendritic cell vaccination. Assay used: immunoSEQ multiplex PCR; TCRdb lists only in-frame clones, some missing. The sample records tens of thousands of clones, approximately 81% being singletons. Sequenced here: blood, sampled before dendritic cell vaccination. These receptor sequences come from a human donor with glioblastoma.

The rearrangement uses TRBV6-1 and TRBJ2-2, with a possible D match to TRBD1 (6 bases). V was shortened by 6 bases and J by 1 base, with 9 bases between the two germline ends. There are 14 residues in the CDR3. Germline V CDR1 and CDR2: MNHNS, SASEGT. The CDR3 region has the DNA TGTGCCAGCAGCTTGACAGGGAACACCGGGGAGCTGTTTTTT. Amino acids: CASSLTGNTGELFF.

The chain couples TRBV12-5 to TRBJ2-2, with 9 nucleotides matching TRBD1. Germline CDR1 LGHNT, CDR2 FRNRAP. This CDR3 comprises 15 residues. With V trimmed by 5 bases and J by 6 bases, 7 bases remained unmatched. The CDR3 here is CASGRDREKAGELFF. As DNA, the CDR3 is TGTGCTAGTGGTCGGGACAGGGAAAAGGCCGGGGAGCTGTTTTTT.

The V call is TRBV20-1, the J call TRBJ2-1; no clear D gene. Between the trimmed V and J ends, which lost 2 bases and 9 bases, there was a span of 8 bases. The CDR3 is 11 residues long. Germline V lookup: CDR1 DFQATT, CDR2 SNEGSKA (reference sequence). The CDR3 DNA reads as TGCAGTGCTAGAACGAGCACTGAGCAGTTCTTC. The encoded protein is CSARTSTEQFF.

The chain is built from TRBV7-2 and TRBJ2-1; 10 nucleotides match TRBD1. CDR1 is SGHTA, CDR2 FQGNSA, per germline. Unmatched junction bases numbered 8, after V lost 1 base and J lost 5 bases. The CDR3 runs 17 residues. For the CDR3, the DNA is TGTGCCAGCAGCTTAGTTGTGAGCGGGACAGGGGACAATGAGCAGTTCTTC. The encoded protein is CASSLVVSGTGDNEQFF.

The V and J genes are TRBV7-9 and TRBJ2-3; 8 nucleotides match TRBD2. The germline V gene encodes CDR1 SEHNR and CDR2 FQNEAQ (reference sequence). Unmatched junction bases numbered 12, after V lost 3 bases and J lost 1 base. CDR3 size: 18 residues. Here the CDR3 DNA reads TGTGCCAGCAGCTTCGGTGCGGGGGGATCCATCGGCACAGATACGCAGTATTTT. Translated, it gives CASSFGAGGSIGTDTQYF.

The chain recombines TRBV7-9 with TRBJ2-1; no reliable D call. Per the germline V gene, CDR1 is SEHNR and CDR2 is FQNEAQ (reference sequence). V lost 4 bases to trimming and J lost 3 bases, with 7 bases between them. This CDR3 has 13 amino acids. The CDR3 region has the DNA TGTGCCAGCAGCTCCCGACTCTACAATGAGCAGTTCTTC. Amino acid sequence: CASSSRLYNEQFF.

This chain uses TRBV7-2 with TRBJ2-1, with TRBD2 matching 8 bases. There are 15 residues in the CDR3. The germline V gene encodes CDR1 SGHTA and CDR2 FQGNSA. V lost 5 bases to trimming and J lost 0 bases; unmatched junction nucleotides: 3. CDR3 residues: CASSRLASSYNEQFF. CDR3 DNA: TGTGCCAGCAGCCGACTAGCGAGCTCCTACAATGAGCAGTTCTTC.

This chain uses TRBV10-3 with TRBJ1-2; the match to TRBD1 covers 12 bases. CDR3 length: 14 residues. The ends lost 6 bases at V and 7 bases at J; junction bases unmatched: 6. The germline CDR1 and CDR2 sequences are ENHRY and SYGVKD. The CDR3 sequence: CAIREGQGAAGYTF. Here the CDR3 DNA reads TGTGCCATCAGGGAGGGACAGGGGGCCGCTGGCTACACCTTC.

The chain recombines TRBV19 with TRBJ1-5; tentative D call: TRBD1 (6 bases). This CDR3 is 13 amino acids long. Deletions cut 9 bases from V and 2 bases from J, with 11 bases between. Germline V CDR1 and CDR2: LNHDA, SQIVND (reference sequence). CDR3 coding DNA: TGTGCCAGGCGACAGGAGGGCAATCAGCCCCAGCATTTT. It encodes CARRQEGNQPQHF.

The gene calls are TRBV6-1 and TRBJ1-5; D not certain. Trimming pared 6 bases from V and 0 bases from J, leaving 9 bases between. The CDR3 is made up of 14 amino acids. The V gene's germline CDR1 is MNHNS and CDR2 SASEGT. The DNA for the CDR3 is TGTGCCAGCAGCCTAGGAGATAGCAATCAGCCCCAGCATTTT. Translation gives CASSLGDSNQPQHF.

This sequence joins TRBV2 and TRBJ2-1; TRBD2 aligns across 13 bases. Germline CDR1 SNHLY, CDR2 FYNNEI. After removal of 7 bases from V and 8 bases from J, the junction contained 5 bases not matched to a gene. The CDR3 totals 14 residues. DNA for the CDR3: TGTGCCAGCATCACAGGACTAGCGGGAGATGAGCAGTTCTTC. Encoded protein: CASITGLAGDEQFF.

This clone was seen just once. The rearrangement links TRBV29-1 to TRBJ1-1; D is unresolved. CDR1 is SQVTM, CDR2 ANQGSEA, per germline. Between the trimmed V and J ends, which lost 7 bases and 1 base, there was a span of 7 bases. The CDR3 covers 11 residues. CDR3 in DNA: TGCAGCGCTCAAGCGAACACTGAAGCTTTCTTT. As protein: CSAQANTEAFF.

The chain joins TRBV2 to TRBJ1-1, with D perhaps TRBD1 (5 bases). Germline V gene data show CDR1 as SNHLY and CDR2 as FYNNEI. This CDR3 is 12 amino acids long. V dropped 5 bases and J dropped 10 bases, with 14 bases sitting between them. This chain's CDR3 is CASSLRWGVAFF. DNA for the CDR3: TGTGCCAGCAGTCTGAGGTGGGGGGTAGCTTTCTTT.

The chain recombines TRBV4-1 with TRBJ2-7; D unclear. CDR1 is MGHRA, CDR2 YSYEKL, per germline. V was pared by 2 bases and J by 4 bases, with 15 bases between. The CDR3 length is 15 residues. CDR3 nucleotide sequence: TGCGCCAGCAGCCAACTATCCGGTTATGGTTACGAGCAGTACTTC. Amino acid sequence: CASSQLSGYGYEQYF.

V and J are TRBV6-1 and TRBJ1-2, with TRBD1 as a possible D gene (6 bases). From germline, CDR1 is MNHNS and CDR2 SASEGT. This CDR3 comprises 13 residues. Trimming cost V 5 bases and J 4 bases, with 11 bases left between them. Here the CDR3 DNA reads TGTGCCAGCAGTCTGGACAGCTTCTATGGCTACACCTTC. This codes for CASSLDSFYGYTF.

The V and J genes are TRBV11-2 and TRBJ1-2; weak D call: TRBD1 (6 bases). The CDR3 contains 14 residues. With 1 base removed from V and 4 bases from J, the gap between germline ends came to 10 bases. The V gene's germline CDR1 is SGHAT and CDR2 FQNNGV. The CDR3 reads CASSLGIRGYGYTF. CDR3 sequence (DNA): TGTGCCAGCAGCTTAGGTATCAGGGGCTATGGCTACACCTTC.

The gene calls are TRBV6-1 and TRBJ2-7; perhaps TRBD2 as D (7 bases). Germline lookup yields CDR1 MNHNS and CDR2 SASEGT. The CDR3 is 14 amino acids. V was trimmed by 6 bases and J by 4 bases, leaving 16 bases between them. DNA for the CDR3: TGTGCCAGCAGCCTGGGGGGGGGCGGGTACGAGCAGTACTTC. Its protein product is CASSLGGGGYEQYF.

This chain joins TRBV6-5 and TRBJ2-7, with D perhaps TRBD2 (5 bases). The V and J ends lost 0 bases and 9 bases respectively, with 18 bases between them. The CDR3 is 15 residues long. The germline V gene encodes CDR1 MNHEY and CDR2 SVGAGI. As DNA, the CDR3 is TGTGCCAGCAGTTACTCCGGACTTTTAACGTTTGGGCAGTACTTC. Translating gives CASSYSGLLTFGQYF.